The next 29 T cell receptor beta chains were all read from a single sample in a study of shared clonotypes between healthy human individuals. Here immunoSEQ multiplex PCR was the method, and the copy in TCRdb shows in-frame clones only, minus some. The sample yields roughly 1,800,000 clones, 85% to 95% seen once. Positive CCR7 selection of CD45RO-negative cells yielded the naive CD8 cells, and terminally differentiated effector memory CD45RA+ cells were excluded. Material for sequencing was naive CD8+ T cells sorted from blood. Receptor source: a man between 18 and 35 years old in good health.

As for this clone: Other DNA sequences within the sample encode an identical CDR3. The CDR3 DNA reads as TGTGCCAGCAGCTTAAATGCCTACGAGCAGTACTTC. This encodes CASSLNAYEQYF. V and J are TRBV7-9 and TRBJ2-7; the D is unclear. Germline V gene sequence: CDR1 SEHNR, CDR2 FQNEAQ (reference sequence). The CDR3 runs 12 residues. V was trimmed by 2 bases and J by 2 bases, leaving 4 bases between them.

The genes are TRBV9 and TRBJ2-2; TRBD1 agrees at 9 bases. Germline V lookup: CDR1 SGDLS, CDR2 YYNGEE. CDR3 length: 16 amino acids. Trimming cost V 3 bases and J 5 bases; bases outside gene matches: 8. The CDR3 DNA reads TGTGCCAGCAGCGGGATGGGACAGGGACTAACCGGGGAGCTGTTTTTT. Its translation is CASSGMGQGLTGELFF.

J is TRBJ2-7 and V is TRBV15, with 7 bases identical to TRBD1. With 0 bases clipped from V and 0 bases from J, the junction kept 5 bases outside the gene matches. CDR3 length equals 16 residues. CDR1 is LNHNV, CDR2 YYDKDF, per germline (reference sequence). CDR3 amino acids: CATSREVGTDSYEQYF. In DNA, the CDR3 is TGTGCCACCAGCAGAGAGGTGGGGACAGACTCCTACGAGCAGTACTTC.

The chain is built from TRBV27 and TRBJ1-5; TRBD1 is a possible D gene (6 bases). This CDR3 region has 15 residues. In germline, CDR1 is MNHEY, CDR2 SMNVEV (reference sequence). Trimming removed 5 bases from V and 0 bases from J, with 11 bases in between. The CDR3 DNA reads TGTGCCAGCAGTGGAACAGGGTATAGCAATCAGCCCCAGCATTTT. Translated: CASSGTGYSNQPQHF.

This clone has a handful of counts. Other DNA sequences from this sample encode an identical CDR3 as well. The chain is built from TRBV7-9 and TRBJ2-7; D might be TRBD1 or TRBD2, each matching 5 bases. The CDR3 loop spans 12 amino acids. V was clipped by 3 bases and J by 7 bases, with 10 bases between them. Germline V gene data show CDR1 as SEHNR and CDR2 as FQNEAQ (reference sequence). The CDR3 sequence is CASSFGEGEQYF. As DNA, the CDR3 is TGTGCCAGCAGCTTCGGTGAGGGGGAGCAGTACTTC.

The rearrangement joins TRBV29-1 to TRBJ2-3; D perhaps matches TRBD2 (5 bases). Germline loops: CDR1 SQVTM, CDR2 ANQGSEA. V was pared by 5 bases and J by 0 bases, with 12 bases between. The CDR3 has 14 residues. The CDR3 sequence: CSVIRSGSTDTQYF. CDR3 DNA sequence: TGCAGCGTTATTAGAAGCGGTAGCACAGATACGCAGTATTTT.

The rearrangement joins TRBV7-8 to TRBJ2-5; either TRBD1 or TRBD2 may fit D (5 bases each). The CDR3 extends over 18 amino acids. Looked up from germline, CDR1 is SGHVS and CDR2 is FQNEAQ. Trimming pared 1 base from V and 1 base from J, leaving 19 bases between. The CDR3: CASSLGLSPLGTQETQYF. In nucleotides, the CDR3 is TGTGCCAGCAGCTTAGGTTTGTCACCCCTTGGGACCCAAGAGACCCAGTACTTC.

V is TRBV9 and J is TRBJ2-7; unclear D gene. In germline, CDR1 is SGDLS, CDR2 YYNGEE. Trimming took off 4 bases at V and 2 bases at J, with 13 bases between the two ends. The CDR3 is made up of 14 amino acids. The CDR3 spells CASSLGDSTYEQYF. As DNA, the CDR3 is TGTGCCAGCAGCCTTGGCGATTCCACCTACGAGCAGTACTTC.

The V and J genes are TRBV29-1 and TRBJ2-1; no reliable D call. There are 16 residues in the CDR3. Germline V gene lookup returns CDR1 SQVTM and CDR2 ANQGSEA. V was cut by 7 bases and J by 4 bases, with 23 bases left in between. The CDR3 loop is CSAELATQDSYNEQFF. In DNA, the CDR3 is TGCAGCGCCGAACTGGCTACCCAAGACTCTTACAATGAGCAGTTCTTC.

This chain uses TRBV9 with TRBJ2-1; the D is unclear. V lost 0 bases, J lost 6 bases, and 7 bases lay in between. The length of the CDR3 is 13 residues. Germline V lookup: CDR1 SGDLS, CDR2 YYNGEE. The CDR3 region is CASSVDGINEQFF. As DNA, the CDR3 is TGTGCCAGCAGCGTAGATGGGATCAATGAGCAGTTCTTC. The variable domain in full, completed from reference TRBV9 and TRBJ2-1, reads DSGVTQTPKHLITATGQRVTLRCSPRSGDLSVYWYQQSLDQGLQFLIQYYNGEERAKGNILERFSAQQFPDLHSELNLSSLELGDSALYFCASSVDGINEQFFGPGTRLTVL.

This clone was found a few times. The same CDR3 is also encoded by other DNA sequences in this sample. The chain combines TRBV6-5 with TRBJ2-7; the match to TRBD1 covers 9 bases. Germline V gene sequence: CDR1 MNHEY, CDR2 SVGAGI. Losses at the gene ends were 2 bases for V and 2 bases for J; bases not matched to a gene: 1. This CDR3 contains 14 residues. The DNA for the CDR3 is TGTGCCAGCAGTTACGGGACAGGGACCTACGAGCAGTACTTC. Translated: CASSYGTGTYEQYF.

The rearrangement joins TRBV9 to TRBJ2-7; 8 bases align to TRBD1. The V gene's germline CDR1 is SGDLS and CDR2 YYNGEE. This CDR3 has 15 amino acids. J lost 0 bases, V lost 4 bases, and 6 bases had no gene match. CDR3 sequence: CASSTGTGLSYEQYF. The CDR3, as DNA: TGTGCCAGCAGCACCGGGACAGGCCTCTCCTACGAGCAGTACTTC.

The J gene is TRBJ1-1, the V gene TRBV4-3, with D possibly TRBD1 on 6 matching bases. The CDR3 runs 15 residues. The V gene lost 0 bases and the J gene lost 5 bases, with 13 bases spanning the gap. Germline V gene lookup returns CDR1 LGHNA and CDR2 YSLEER. The CDR3 protein is CASSQDGYRVTEAFF. The CDR3 DNA reads TGCGCCAGCAGCCAAGATGGGTACAGGGTGACTGAAGCTTTCTTT.

The rearrangement joins TRBV5-6 to TRBJ2-1; tentative D call: TRBD1 (6 bases). This CDR3 comprises 16 residues. Trimming left V 5 bases short and J 0 bases short, with 15 bases between. Germline V gene lookup returns CDR1 SGHDT and CDR2 YYEEEE. CDR3 nucleotide sequence: TGTGCCAGCAGTTTCGGACAGAGTCTCTCCTACAATGAGCAGTTCTTC. This translates into CASSFGQSLSYNEQFF.

The chain employs TRBV4-3 and TRBJ2-5; no clear D. V was pared by 0 bases and J by 9 bases, with 14 bases between. CDR3 length equals 14 residues. CDR1 and CDR2 from the germline V gene are LGHNA and YSLEER. CDR3 in amino acids: CASSQDRSVPAQYF. The CDR3 DNA reads as TGCGCCAGCAGCCAAGATCGGTCGGTGCCTGCCCAGTACTTC.

The gene calls are TRBV5-1 and TRBJ2-7; D is undetermined. V lost 2 bases, J lost 2 bases, and 11 bases lay in between. The CDR3 has 14 amino acids. The germline CDR1 and CDR2 sequences are SGHRS and YFSETQ. The CDR3 DNA sequence: TGCGCCAGCAGCTTTGGGGTTCCCCCCTACGAGCAGTACTTC. Translation: CASSFGVPPYEQYF.

V usage is TRBV5-8 and J usage is TRBJ2-3; the match to TRBD2 covers 11 bases. This CDR3 is built from 18 residues. Germline trimming cut 0 bases from V and 0 bases from J; bases unmatched to any gene: 6. The germline V gene encodes CDR1 SGHTS and CDR2 YDEGEE. CDR3 sequence reads: CASSLALAGALSTDTQYF. The DNA of the CDR3 is TGTGCCAGCAGCTTGGCACTAGCGGGGGCCCTAAGCACAGATACGCAGTATTTT. Full variable domain (rest looked up from reference TRBV5-8 and TRBJ2-3): EAGVTQSPTHLIKTRGQQATLRCSPISGHTSVYWYQQALGLGLQFLLWYDEGEERNRGNFPPRFSGRQFPNYSSELNVNALELEDSALYLCASSLALAGALSTDTQYFGPGTRLTVL.

The rearrangement joins TRBV2 to TRBJ1-5; no clear D. The germline V gene has CDR1 SNHLY and CDR2 FYNNEI. CDR3 length: 15 residues. The V gene lost 4 bases and the J gene lost 0 bases, with 10 bases spanning the gap. This chain's CDR3 is CASSVTGYSNQPQHF. CDR3 DNA sequence: TGTGCCAGCAGTGTCACGGGGTATAGCAATCAGCCCCAGCATTTT.

The chain has TRBV19 and TRBJ2-7; D might be TRBD2 (5 bases). The ends were cut back, 6 bases at V and 3 bases at J, with 12 bases in the middle. Germline-derived CDR1 and CDR2 are LNHDA and SQIVND (reference sequence). CDR3 size: 13 residues. DNA of the CDR3: TGTGCCAGTAGGGACTGGGGAAACTACGAGCAGTACTTC. Protein: CASRDWGNYEQYF.

The chain employs TRBV27 and TRBJ2-7, with TRBD2 identical over 9 bases. The germline CDR1 and CDR2 sequences are MNHEY and SMNVEV (reference sequence). CDR3 length equals 16 residues. The J segment lost 7 bases and the V segment lost 4 bases, leaving 14 bases of the junction unmatched. The CDR3 protein is CASSSSPAGGPKEQYF. DNA for the CDR3: TGTGCCAGCAGTTCATCCCCTGCGGGAGGGCCGAAGGAGCAGTACTTC.

Regarding this clone: This sample includes further DNA sequences coding for the same CDR3. The rearrangement uses TRBV5-6 and TRBJ2-7; D unclear. Germline CDR1 reads SGHDT; CDR2 reads YYEEEE. Trimming took 2 bases from V and 0 from J, leaving 6 bases between them. There are 13 residues in the CDR3. The CDR3 nucleotides are TGTGCCAGCAGCTTCGGCCTCTCCTACGAGCAGTACTTC. Amino acids: CASSFGLSYEQYF.

V gene TRBV11-2 combines with J gene TRBJ2-6; 8 bases match TRBD1. There are 17 residues in the CDR3. CDR1 is SGHAT and CDR2 is FQNNGV in the germline V gene. V dropped 5 bases and J dropped 4; count of bases not matched to a gene: 10. The CDR3 DNA reads TGTGCCAGCAGCCCCCGGGACAGGCCCTACGGGGCCAACGTCCTGACTTTC. Protein product: CASSPRDRPYGANVLTF.

This clone turned up a few times. Other DNA sequences of this sample code for an identical CDR3. The V and J genes are TRBV11-3 and TRBJ2-7; D is unclear. Per the germline V gene, CDR1 is SGHNT and CDR2 is YENEEA. The CDR3 is 13 amino acids. Trimming took off 1 base at V and 1 base at J, with 5 bases between the two ends. The CDR3 sequence is CASSLGPSYEQYF. The CDR3, as DNA: TGTGCCAGCAGCTTAGGGCCTTCCTACGAGCAGTACTTC.

This clone appeared once. The chain carries TRBV11-2 and TRBJ2-7; tentatively, D is TRBD2 (8 bases). This CDR3 has 18 amino acids. Germline lookup yields CDR1 SGHAT and CDR2 FQNNGV. The V gene lost 3 bases and the J gene lost 2 bases, with 23 bases spanning the gap. This chain's CDR3 is CASSFYGGVGTAPYEQYF. CDR3 bases: TGTGCCAGCAGCTTTTACGGGGGGGTCGGGACAGCCCCCTACGAGCAGTACTTC.

A few counts support this clone. The chain couples TRBV19 to TRBJ1-1; a weak D match, TRBD1 (6 bases). CDR1 is LNHDA and CDR2 is SQIVND in the germline V gene (reference sequence). CDR3 length: 15 residues. V was trimmed by 3 bases and J by 4 bases, leaving 15 bases between them. In nucleotides, the CDR3 is TGTGCCAGTAGTATTGGTTTGGGGGCCGGCACTGAAGCTTTCTTT. Its translation: CASSIGLGAGTEAFF.

This chain links TRBV9 with TRBJ2-1; D possibly corresponds to TRBD2 (6 bases). The length of the CDR3 is 14 residues. CDR1 is SGDLS, CDR2 YYNGEE, per germline. Trimming removed 4 bases from V and 2 bases from J, with 10 bases in between. The CDR3: CASSPGGTYNEQFF. DNA of the CDR3: TGTGCCAGCAGCCCCGGGGGAACCTACAATGAGCAGTTCTTC.

This chain links TRBV27 with TRBJ2-7; tentatively, D is TRBD1 (5 bases). The CDR3 is made up of 15 amino acids. Germline V gene sequence: CDR1 MNHEY, CDR2 SMNVEV (reference sequence). The V end was cut by 1 base, the J end by 5 bases, with 15 bases between. The CDR3, as DNA: TGTGCCAGCAGTTTATGGCAGGGTGTTCCCCACGAGCAGTACTTC. This codes for CASSLWQGVPHEQYF.

V usage is TRBV7-9 and J usage is TRBJ2-7; 9 nucleotides line up with TRBD1. CDR3 length equals 16 residues. The trim removed 1 base at V and 2 bases at J, leaving 6 bases unmatched. Germline assignment: CDR1 SEHNR and CDR2 FQNEAQ (reference sequence). CDR3 coding DNA: TGTGCCAGCAGCTTAGTACCGGGACAGGGAACCTACGAGCAGTACTTC. It specifies CASSLVPGQGTYEQYF.

As regards this clone: The same CDR3 can be traced to other DNA sequences in this sample. The chain uses TRBV19 and TRBJ2-2; 14 bases agree with TRBD2. Germline CDR1 reads LNHDA; CDR2 reads SQIVND (reference sequence). The V and J ends lost 3 bases and 1 base, in that order; junction bases with no gene match: 1. The length of the CDR3 is 17 residues. The CDR3 here is CASSMGLAGENTGELFF. For the CDR3, the DNA is TGTGCCAGTAGTATGGGACTAGCGGGGGAGAACACCGGGGAGCTGTTTTTT.